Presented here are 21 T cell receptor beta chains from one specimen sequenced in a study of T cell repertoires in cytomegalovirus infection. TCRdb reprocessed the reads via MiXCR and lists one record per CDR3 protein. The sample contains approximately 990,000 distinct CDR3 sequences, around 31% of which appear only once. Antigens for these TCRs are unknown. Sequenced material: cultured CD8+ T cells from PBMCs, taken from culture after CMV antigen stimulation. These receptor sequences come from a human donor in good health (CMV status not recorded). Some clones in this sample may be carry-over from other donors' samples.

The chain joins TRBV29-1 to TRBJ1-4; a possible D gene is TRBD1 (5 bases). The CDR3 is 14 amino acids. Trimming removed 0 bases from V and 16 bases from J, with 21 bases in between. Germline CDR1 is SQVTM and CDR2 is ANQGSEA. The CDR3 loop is CSVEERGASLVRFF. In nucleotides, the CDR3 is TGCAGCGTTGAAGAAAGAGGGGCGTCTTTAGTAAGGTTTTTT.

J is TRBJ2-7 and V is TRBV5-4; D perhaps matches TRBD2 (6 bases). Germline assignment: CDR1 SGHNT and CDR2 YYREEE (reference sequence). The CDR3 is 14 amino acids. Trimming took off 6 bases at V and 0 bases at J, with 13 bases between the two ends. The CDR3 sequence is CASTSVGSSYEQYF. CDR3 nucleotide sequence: TGTGCCAGCACTTCGGTCGGGAGCTCCTACGAGCAGTACTTC.

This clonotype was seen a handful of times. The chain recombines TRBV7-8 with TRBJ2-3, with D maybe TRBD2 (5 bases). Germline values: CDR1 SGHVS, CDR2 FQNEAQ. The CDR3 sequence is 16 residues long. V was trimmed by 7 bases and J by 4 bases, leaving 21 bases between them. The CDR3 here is CASTPPSSLIADTQYF. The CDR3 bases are TGTGCCAGCACCCCTCCTAGCTCTCTCATCGCAGATACGCAGTATTTT.

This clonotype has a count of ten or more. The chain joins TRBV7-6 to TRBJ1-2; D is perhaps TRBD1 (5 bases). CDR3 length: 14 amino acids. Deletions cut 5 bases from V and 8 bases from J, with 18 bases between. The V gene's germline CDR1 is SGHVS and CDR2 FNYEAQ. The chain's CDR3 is CASSALYGDGGYTF. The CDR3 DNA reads TGTGCCAGCAGCGCCCTTTACGGGGACGGCGGCTACACCTTC.

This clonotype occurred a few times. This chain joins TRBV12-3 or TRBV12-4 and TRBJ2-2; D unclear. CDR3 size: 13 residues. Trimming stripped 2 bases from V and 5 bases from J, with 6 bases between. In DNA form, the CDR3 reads TGTGCCAGCAGTTTAAGTAGTACCGGGGAGCTGTTTTTT. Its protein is CASSLSSTGELFF.

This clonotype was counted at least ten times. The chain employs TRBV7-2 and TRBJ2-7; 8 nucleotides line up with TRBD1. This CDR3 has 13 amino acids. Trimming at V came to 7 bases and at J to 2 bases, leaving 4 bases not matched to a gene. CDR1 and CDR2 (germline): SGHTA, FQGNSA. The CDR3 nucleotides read TGTGCCAGCAAAGGGACAGGCACCTACGAGCAGTACTTC. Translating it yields CASKGTGTYEQYF. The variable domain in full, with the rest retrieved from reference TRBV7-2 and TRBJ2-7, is GAGVSQSPSNKVTEKGKDVELRCDPISGHTALYWYRQSLGQGLEFLIYFQGNSAPDKSGLPSDRFSAERTGGSVSTLTIQRTQQEDSAVYLCASKGTGTYEQYFGPGTRLTVT.

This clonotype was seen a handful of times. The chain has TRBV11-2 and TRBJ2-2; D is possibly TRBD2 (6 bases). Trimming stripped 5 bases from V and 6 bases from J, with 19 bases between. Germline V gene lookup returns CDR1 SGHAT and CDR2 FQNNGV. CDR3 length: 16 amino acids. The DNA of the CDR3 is TGTGCCAGCAGCGTCCGTAAGGGCCCGGGGGCCGGGGAGCTGTTTTTT. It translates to CASSVRKGPGAGELFF.

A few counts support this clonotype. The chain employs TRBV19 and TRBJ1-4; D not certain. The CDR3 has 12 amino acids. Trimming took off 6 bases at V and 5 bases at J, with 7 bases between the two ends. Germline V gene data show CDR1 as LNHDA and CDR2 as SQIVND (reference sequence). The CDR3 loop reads CASSGLNEKLFF. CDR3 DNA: TGTGCCAGTAGCGGGTTGAATGAAAAACTGTTTTTT.

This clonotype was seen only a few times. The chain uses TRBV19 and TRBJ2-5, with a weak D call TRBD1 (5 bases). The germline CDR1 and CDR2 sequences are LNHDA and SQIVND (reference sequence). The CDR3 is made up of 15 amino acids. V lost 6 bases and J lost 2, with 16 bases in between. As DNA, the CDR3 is TGTGCCAGTAGCTCCAAGAGCCGACAGCAAGAGACCCAGTACTTC. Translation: CASSSKSRQQETQYF. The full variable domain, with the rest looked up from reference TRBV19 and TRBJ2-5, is DGGITQSPKYLFRKEGQNVTLSCEQNLNHDAMYWYRQDPGQGLRLIYYSQIVNDFQKGDIAEGYSVSREKKESFPLTVTSAQKNPTAFYLCASSSKSRQQETQYFGPGTRLLVL.

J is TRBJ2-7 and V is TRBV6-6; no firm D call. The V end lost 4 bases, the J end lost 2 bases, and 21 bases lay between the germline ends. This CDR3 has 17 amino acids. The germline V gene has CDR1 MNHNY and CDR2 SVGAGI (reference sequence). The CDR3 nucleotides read TGTGCCAGCAGTTCGTTATACAGCTCAATTCACCCCTACGAGCAGTACTTC. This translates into CASSSLYSSIHPYEQYF.

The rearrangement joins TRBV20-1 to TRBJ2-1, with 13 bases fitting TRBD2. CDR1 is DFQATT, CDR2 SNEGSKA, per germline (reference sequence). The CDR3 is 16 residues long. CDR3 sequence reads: CSPTSGGTSPYNEQFF. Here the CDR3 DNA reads TGCAGCCCGACTAGCGGGGGGACGTCGCCCTACAATGAGCAGTTCTTC.

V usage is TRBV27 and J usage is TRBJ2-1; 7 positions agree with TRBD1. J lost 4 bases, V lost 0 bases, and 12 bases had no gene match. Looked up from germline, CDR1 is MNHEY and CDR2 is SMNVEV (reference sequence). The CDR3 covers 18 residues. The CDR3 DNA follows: TGTGCCAGCAGTTTATCCCCCCCTCCGGGACAGTATTACAATGAGCAGTTCTTC. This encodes CASSLSPPPGQYYNEQFF.

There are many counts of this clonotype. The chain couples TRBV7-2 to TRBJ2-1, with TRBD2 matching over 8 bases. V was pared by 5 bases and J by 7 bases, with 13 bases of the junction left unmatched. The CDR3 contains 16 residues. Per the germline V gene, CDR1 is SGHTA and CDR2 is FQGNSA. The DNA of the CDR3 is TGTGCCAGCAGCCCGTGGGGGAGAAGCGGGGGAAATGAGCAGTTCTTC. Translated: CASSPWGRSGGNEQFF. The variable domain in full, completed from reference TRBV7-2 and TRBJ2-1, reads GAGVSQSPSNKVTEKGKDVELRCDPISGHTALYWYRQSLGQGLEFLIYFQGNSAPDKSGLPSDRFSAERTGGSVSTLTIQRTQQEDSAVYLCASSPWGRSGGNEQFFGPGTRLTVL.

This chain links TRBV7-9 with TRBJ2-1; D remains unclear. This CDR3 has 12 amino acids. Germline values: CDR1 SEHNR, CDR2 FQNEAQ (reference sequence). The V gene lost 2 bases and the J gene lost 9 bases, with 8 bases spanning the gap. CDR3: CASSLYVAEQFF. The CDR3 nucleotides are TGTGCCAGCAGCTTATATGTGGCTGAGCAGTTCTTC.

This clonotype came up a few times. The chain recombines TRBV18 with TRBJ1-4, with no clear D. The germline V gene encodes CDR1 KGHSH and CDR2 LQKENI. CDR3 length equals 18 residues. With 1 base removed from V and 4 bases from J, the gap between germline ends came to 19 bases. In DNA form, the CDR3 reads TGTGCCAGCTCACCACAGGAAAGGCAGACCGAATATAATGAAAAACTGTTTTTT. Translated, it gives CASSPQERQTEYNEKLFF. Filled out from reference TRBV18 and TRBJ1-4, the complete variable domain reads NAGVMQNPRHLVRRRGQEARLRCSPMKGHSHVYWYRQLPEEGLKFMVYLQKENIIDESGMPKERFSAEFPKEGPSILRIQQVVRGDSAAYFCASSPQERQTEYNEKLFFGSGTQLSVL.

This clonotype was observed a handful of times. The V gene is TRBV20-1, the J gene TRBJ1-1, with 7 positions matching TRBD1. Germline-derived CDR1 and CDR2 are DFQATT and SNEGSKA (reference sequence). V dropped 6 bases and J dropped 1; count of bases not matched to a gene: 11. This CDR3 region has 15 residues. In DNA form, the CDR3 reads TGCAGTGCGCTCGAGGGGGCAGTTTGGAACACTGAAGCTTTCTTT. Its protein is CSALEGAVWNTEAFF.

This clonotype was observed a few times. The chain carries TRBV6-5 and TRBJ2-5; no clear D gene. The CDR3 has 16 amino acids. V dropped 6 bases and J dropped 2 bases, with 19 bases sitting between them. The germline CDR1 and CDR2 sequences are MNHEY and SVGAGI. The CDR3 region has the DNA TGTGCCAGCAGCCCCCTCTCAACCCTGGGGCAAGAGACCCAGTACTTC. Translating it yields CASSPLSTLGQETQYF.

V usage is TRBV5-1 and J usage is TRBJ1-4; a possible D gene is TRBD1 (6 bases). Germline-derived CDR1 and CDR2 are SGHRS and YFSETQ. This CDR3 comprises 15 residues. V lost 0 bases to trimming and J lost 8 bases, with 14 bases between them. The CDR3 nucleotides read TGCGCCAGCAGCTTGGCGGGGGCAGGCGGGGAAAAACTGTTTTTT. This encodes CASSLAGAGGEKLFF. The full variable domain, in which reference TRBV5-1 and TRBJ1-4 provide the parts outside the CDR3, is KAGVTQTPRYLIKTRGQQVTLSCSPISGHRSVSWYQQTPGQGLQFLFEYFSETQRNKGNFPGRFSGRQFSNSRSEMNVSTLELGDSALYLCASSLAGAGGEKLFFGSGTQLSVL.

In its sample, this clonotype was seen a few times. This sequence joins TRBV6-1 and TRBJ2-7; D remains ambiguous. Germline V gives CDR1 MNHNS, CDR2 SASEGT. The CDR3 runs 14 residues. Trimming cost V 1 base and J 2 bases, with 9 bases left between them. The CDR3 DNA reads TGTGCCAGCAGTGAAGGAAACTTCCCCTACGAGCAGTACGTC. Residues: CASSEGNFPYEQYV.

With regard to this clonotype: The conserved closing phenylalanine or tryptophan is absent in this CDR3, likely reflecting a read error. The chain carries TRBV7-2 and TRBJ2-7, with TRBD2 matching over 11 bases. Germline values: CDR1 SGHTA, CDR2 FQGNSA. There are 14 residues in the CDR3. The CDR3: CASSLAGGTYEQYI. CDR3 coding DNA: TGTGCCAGCAGCCTAGCGGGGGGTACCTACGAGCAGTACATC.

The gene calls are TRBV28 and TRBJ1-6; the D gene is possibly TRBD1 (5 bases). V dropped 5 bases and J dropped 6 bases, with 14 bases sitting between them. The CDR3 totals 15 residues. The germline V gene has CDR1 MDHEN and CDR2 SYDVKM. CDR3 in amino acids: CASSRSTRVNSPLHF. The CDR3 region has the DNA TGTGCCAGCAGTCGCTCCACCAGGGTTAATTCACCCCTCCACTTT.